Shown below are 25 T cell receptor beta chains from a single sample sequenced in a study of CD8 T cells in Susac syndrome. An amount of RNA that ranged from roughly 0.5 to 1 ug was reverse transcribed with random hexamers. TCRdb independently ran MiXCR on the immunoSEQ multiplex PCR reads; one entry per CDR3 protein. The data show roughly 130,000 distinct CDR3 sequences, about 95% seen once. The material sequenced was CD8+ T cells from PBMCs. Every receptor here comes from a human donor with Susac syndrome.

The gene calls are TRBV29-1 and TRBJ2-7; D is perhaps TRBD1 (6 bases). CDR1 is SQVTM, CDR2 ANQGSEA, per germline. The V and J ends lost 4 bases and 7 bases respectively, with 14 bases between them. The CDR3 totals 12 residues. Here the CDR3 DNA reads TGCAGCGTTGTCGGGCAGGGGCTAGAGCAGTACTTC. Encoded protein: CSVVGQGLEQYF.

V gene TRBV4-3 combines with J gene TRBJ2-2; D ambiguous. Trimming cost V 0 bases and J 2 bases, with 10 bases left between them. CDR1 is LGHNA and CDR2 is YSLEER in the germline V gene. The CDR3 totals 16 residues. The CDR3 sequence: CASSQDTSSNTGELFF. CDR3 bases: TGCGCCAGCAGCCAAGACACGAGCAGTAACACCGGGGAGCTGTTTTTT.

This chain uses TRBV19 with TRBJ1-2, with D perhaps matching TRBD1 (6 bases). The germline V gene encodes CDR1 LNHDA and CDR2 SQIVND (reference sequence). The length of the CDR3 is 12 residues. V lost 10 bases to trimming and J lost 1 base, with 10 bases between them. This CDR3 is CAILDSNYGYTF. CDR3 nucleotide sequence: TGTGCCATTCTGGACAGTAACTATGGCTACACCTTC. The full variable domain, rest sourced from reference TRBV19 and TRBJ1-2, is DGGITQSPKYLFRKEGQNVTLSCEQNLNHDAMYWYRQDPGQGLRLIYYSQIVNDFQKGDIAEGYSVSREKKESFPLTVTSAQKNPTAFYLCAILDSNYGYTFGSGTRLTVV.

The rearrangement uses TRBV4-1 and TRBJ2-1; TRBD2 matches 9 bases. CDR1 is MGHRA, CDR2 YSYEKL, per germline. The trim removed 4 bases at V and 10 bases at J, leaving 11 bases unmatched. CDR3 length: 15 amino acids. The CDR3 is CASSPHSSGALEQFF. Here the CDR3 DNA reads TGCGCCAGCAGCCCACACTCTAGCGGGGCCCTGGAGCAGTTCTTC.

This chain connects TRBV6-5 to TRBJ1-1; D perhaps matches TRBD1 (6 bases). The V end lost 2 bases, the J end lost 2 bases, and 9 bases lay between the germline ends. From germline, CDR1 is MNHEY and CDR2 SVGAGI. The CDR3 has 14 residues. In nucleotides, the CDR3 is TGTGCCAGCAGTTACAGGACAGCTAACACTGAAGCTTTCTTT. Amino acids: CASSYRTANTEAFF.

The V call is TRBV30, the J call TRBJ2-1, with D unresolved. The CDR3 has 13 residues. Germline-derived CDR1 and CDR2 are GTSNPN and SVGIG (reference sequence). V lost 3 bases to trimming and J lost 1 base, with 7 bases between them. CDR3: CAWSIESYNEQFF. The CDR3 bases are TGTGCCTGGAGCATTGAGTCCTACAATGAGCAGTTCTTC.

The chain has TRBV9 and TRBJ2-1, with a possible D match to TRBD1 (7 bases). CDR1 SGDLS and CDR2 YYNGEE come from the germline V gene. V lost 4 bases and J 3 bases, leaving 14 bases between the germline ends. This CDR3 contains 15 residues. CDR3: CASSSGGQYYNEQFF. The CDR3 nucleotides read TGTGCCAGCAGCTCCGGGGGACAGTACTACAATGAGCAGTTCTTC.

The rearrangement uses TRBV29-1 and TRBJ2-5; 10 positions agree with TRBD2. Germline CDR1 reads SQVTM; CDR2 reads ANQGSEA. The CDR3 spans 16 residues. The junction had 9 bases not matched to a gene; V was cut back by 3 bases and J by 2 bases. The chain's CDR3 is CSVEPSGGSLQETQYF. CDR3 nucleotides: TGCAGCGTTGAGCCTAGCGGGGGTTCCCTTCAAGAGACCCAGTACTTC.

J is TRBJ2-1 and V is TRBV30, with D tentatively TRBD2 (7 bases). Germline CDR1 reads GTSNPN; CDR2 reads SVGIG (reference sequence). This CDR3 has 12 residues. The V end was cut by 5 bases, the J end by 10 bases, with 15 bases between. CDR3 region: CAWSRGATEQFF. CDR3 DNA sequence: TGTGCCTGGTCACGGGGGGCGACGGAGCAGTTCTTC.

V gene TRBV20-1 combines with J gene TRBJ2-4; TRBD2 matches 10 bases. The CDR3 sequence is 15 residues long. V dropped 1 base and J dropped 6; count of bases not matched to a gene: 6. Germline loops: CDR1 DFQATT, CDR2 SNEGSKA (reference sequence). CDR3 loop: CSARGQRGGLNIQYF. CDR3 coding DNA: TGCAGTGCTAGAGGCCAGCGGGGGGGCCTAAACATTCAGTACTTC.

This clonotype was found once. The DNA of the CDR3 is TGCGCCAGCCGCCGGGAGAACACCGGGGAGCTGTTTTTT. It translates to CASRRENTGELFF. V gene TRBV5-1 combines with J gene TRBJ2-2, with D tentatively TRBD2 (5 bases). V gave up 7 bases and J gave up 1 base, with 8 bases separating them. Germline values: CDR1 SGHRS, CDR2 YFSETQ. There are 13 residues in the CDR3.

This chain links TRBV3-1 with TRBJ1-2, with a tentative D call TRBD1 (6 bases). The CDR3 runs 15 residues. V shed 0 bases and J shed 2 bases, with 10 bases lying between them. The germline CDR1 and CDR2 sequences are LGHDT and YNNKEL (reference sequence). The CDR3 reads CASSQDETGNYGYTF. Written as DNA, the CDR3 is TGTGCCAGCAGCCAAGATGAGACAGGCAACTATGGCTACACCTTC.

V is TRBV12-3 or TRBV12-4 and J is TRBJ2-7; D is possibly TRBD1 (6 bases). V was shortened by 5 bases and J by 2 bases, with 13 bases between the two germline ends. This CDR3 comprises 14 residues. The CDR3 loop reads CASSGRQAAYEQYF. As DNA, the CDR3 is TGTGCCAGCAGTGGTCGACAGGCGGCCTACGAGCAGTACTTC.

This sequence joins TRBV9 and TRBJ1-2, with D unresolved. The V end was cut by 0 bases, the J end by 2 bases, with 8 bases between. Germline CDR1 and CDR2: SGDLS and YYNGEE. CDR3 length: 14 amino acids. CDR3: CASSVADGNYGYTF. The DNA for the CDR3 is TGTGCCAGCAGCGTAGCGGACGGAAACTATGGCTACACCTTC.

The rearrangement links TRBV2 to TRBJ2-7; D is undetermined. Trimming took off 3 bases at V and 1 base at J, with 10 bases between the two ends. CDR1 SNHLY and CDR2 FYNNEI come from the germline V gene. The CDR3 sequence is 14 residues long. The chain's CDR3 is CASSEDPHSYEQYF. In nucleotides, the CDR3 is TGTGCCAGCAGTGAGGATCCGCATTCCTACGAGCAGTACTTC.

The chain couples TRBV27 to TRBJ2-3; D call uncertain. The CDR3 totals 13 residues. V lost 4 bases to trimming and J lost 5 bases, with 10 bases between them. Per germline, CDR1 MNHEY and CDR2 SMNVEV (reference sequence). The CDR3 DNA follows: TGTGCCAGCAGTTCTATGACCCGAGATACGCAGTATTTT. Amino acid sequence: CASSSMTRDTQYF.

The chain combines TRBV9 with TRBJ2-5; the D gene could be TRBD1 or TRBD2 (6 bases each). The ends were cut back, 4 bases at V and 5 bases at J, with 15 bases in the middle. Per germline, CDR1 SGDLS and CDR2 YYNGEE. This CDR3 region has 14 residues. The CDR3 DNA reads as TGTGCCAGCAGCCCCTTGGGGGGCAGGGAGACCCAGTACTTC. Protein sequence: CASSPLGGRETQYF. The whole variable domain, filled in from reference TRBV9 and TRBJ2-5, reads DSGVTQTPKHLITATGQRVTLRCSPRSGDLSVYWYQQSLDQGLQFLIQYYNGEERAKGNILERFSAQQFPDLHSELNLSSLELGDSALYFCASSPLGGRETQYFGPGTRLLVL.

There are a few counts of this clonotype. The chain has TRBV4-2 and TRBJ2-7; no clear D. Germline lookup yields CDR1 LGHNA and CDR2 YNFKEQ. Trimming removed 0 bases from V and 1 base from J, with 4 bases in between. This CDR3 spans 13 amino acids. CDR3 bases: TGTGCCAGCAGCCAAGACAGGTCCTACGAGCAGTACTTC. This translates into CASSQDRSYEQYF.

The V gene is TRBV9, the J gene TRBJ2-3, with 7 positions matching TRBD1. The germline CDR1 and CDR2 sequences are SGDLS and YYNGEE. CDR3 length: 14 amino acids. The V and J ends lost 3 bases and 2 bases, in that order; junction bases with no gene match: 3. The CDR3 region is CASSGQGNTDTQYF. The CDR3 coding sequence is TGTGCCAGCAGCGGACAGGGAAACACAGATACGCAGTATTTT.

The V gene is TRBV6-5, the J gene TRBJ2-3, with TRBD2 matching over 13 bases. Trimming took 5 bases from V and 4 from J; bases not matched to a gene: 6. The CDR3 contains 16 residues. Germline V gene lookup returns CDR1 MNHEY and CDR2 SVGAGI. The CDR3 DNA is TGTGCCAGCAGTACTCCGGGACTAGCGGGGCCAGATACGCAGTATTTT. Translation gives CASSTPGLAGPDTQYF.

This CDR3 reads CSVVAGAGNEQFF. CDR3 sequence (DNA): TGCAGCGTCGTGGCGGGGGCAGGTAATGAGCAGTTCTTC. This chain uses TRBV29-1 with TRBJ2-1; D might be TRBD2 (7 bases). With 6 bases removed from V and 7 bases from J, the gap between germline ends came to 16 bases. CDR1 and CDR2 (germline): SQVTM, ANQGSEA. The CDR3 loop spans 13 amino acids.

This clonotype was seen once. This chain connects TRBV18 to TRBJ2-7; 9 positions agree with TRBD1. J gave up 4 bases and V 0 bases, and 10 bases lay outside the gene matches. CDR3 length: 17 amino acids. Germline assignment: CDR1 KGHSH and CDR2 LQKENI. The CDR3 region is CASSPPDPGQGRYEQYF. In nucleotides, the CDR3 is TGTGCCAGCTCACCACCAGACCCGGGACAGGGAAGATACGAGCAGTACTTC.

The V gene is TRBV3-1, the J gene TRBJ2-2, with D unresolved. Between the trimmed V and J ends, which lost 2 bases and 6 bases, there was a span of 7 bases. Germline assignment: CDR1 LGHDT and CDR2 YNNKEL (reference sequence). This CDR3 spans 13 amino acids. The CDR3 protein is CASSQSFAGELFF. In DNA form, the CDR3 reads TGTGCCAGCAGCCAATCCTTCGCCGGGGAGCTGTTTTTT.

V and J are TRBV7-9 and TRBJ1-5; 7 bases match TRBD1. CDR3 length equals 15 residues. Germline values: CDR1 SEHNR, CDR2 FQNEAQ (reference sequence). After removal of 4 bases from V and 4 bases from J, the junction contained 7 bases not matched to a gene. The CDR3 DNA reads TGTGCCAGCAGCTCCAGACAGGGAGGGAATCAGCCCCAGCATTTT. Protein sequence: CASSSRQGGNQPQHF.

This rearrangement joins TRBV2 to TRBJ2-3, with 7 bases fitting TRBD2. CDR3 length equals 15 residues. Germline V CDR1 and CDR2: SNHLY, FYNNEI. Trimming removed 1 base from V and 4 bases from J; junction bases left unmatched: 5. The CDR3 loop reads CASSEGAGWADTQYF. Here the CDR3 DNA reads TGTGCCAGCAGTGAAGGAGCGGGGTGGGCAGATACGCAGTATTTT. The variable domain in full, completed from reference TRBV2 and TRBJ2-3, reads EPEVTQTPSHQVTQMGQEVILRCVPISNHLYFYWYRQILGQKVEFLVSFYNNEISEKSEIFDDQFSVERPDGSNFTLKIRSTKLEDSAMYFCASSEGAGWADTQYFGPGTRLTVL.